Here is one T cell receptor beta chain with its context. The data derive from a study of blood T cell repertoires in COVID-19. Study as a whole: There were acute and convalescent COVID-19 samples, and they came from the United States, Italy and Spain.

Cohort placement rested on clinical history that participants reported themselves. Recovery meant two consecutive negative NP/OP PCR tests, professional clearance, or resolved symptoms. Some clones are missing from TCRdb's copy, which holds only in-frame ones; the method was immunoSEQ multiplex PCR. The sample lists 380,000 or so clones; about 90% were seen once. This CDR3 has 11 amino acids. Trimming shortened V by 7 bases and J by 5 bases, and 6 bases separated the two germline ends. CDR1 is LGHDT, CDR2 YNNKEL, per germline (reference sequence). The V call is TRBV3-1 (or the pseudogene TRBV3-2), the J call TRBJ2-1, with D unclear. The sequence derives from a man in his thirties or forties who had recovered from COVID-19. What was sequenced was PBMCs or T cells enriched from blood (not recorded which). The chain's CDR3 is CASTSNNEQFF. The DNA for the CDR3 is TGTGCCAGCACCTCTAACAATGAGCAGTTCTTC.